The subject of this entry is one T cell receptor (beta chain). This entry belongs to a study of blood T cell repertoires in COVID-19. Clones were sequenced by immunoSEQ multiplex PCR, and TCRdb holds only the in-frame ones, with some missing. The sample comprises fewer than 600,000 clones, 88% of which are singletons, and approximately 1.8% rests with the top ten. The germline V gene has CDR1 MNHEY and CDR2 SMNVEV (reference sequence). This CDR3 is 13 amino acids long. V gave up 5 bases and J gave up 9 bases, with 13 bases separating them. Clinical histories supplied by participants themselves formed the basis of cohort assignment.

The receptor was derived from a woman in her 40s who had recovered from COVID-19. The V call is TRBV27, the J call TRBJ2-2; D perhaps matches TRBD1 (6 bases). The sequenced sample consisted of PBMCs or T cells enriched from blood (not recorded which). The CDR3 DNA is TGTGCCAGCAGTGGGACACTGACCAGGGAGCTGTTTTTT. It encodes CASSGTLTRELFF.